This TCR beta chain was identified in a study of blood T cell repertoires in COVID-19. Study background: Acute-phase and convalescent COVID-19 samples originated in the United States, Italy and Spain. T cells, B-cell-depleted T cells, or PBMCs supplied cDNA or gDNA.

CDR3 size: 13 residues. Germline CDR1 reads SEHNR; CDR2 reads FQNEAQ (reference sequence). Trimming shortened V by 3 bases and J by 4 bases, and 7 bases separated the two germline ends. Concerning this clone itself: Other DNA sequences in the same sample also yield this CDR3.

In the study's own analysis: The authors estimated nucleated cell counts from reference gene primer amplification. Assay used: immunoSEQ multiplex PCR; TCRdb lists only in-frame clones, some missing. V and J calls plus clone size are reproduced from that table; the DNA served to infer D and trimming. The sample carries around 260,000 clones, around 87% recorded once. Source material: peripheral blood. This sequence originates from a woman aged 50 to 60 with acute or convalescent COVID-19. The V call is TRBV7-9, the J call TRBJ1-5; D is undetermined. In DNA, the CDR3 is TGTGCCAGCAGCTTTTCGGGAAATCAGCCCCAGCATTTT. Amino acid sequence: CASSFSGNQPQHF.